Below are 3 T cell receptor beta chains sequenced from a single sample in a study of early T cells in non-severe SARS-CoV-2 infection. One entry per CDR3 protein, called by TCRdb with MiXCR from the 5' RACE reads. In the table there are 25,000 to 35,000 distinct CDR3 sequences, about 5.2% of which are singletons. Material for sequencing was whole blood. The source of these receptors is an adult who was a healthcare worker with PCR-confirmed SARS-CoV-2 infection or an uninfected control (not recorded which).

This clonotype occurred many times. The chain combines TRBV5-1 with TRBJ2-5, with 9 bases aligning to TRBD1. With 4 bases clipped from V and 4 bases from J, the junction kept 20 bases outside the gene matches. The CDR3 has 19 amino acids. CDR1 and CDR2 (germline): SGHRS, YFSETQ. CDR3 sequence (DNA): TGCGCCAGCAGCCCCGTGGACAGGGGACGTAGGACTATCCGAGAGACCCAGTACTTC. This gives the protein CASSPVDRGRRTIRETQYF.

This chain links TRBV7-6 with TRBJ2-1, with 12 bases identical to TRBD2. The germline V gene has CDR1 SGHVS and CDR2 FNYEAQ. V shed 6 bases and J 6 bases; nucleotides not matched to a gene: 6. The CDR3 runs to 15 residues. CDR3 amino acids: CASSLLAGGSNEQFF. The CDR3 DNA reads as TGTGCCAGCAGTTTACTAGCGGGAGGAAGCAATGAGCAGTTCTTC.

This clonotype came up many times. The rearrangement links TRBV20-1 to TRBJ2-7; no firm D call. Germline-derived CDR1 and CDR2 are DFQATT and SNEGSKA (reference sequence). Trimming left V 3 bases short and J 2 bases short, with 14 bases between. The CDR3 spans 14 residues. This CDR3 is CSASGLTYPYEQYF. Here the CDR3 DNA reads TGCAGTGCTAGTGGGCTGACCTACCCCTACGAGCAGTACTTC.